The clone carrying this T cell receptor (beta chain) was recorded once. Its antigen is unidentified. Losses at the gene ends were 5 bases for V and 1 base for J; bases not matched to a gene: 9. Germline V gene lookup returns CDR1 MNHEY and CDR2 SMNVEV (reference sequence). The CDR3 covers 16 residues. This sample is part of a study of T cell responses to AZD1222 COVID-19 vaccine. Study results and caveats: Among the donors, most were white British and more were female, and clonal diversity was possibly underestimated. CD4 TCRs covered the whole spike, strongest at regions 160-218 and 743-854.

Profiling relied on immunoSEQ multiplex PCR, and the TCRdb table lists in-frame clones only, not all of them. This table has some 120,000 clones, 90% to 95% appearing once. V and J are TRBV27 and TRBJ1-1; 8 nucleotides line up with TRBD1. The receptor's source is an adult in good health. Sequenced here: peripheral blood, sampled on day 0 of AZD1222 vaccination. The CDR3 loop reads CASSTDRAKKNTEAFF. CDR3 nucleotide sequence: TGTGCCAGCAGTACGGACAGGGCGAAAAAGAACACTGAAGCTTTCTTT.